This entry features one T cell receptor beta chain sequence. The source of the sample is a study of blood T cell repertoires in COVID-19. Background on the study: The analysed material was cDNA or gDNA that came from T cells, B-cell-depleted T cells, or PBMCs.

From germline, CDR1 is SGHDT and CDR2 YYEEEE. V dropped 0 bases and J dropped 6; count of bases not matched to a gene: 7. The CDR3 loop spans 15 amino acids. One Seattle source followed patients from active infection through their disease course. The protocol was immunoSEQ multiplex PCR, while the TCRdb copy is restricted to in-frame clones and leaves out a portion. The sample holds approximately 170,000 clones, almost 85% seen once. The sequenced sample consisted of peripheral blood. The rearrangement joins TRBV5-6 to TRBJ1-2; 8 nucleotides align to TRBD1. The receptor's source is an elderly woman with COVID-19, enrolled during active disease. CDR3 bases: TGTGCCAGCAGCTTGGAGCAGGGGGCCTTGGATGGCTACACCTTC. Amino acids: CASSLEQGALDGYTF.